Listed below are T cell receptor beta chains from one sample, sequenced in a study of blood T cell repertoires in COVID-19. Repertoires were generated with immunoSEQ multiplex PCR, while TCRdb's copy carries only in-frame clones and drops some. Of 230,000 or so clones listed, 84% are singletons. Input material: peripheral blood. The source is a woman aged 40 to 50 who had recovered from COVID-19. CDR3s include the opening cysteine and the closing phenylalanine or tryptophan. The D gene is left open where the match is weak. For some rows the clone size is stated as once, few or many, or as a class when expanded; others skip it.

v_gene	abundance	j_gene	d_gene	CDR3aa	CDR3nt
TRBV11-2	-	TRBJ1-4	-	CASSSRQGYNEKLFF	TGTGCCAGCAGCTCAAGACAAGGATATAATGAAAAACTGTTTTTT
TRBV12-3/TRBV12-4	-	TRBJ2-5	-	CASSFPLQETQYF	TGTGCCAGCAGTTTCCCCCTCCAAGAGACCCAGTACTTC
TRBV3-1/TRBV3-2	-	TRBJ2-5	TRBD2	CASSQWGGGALVQETQYF	TGTGCCAGCAGCCAATGGGGCGGGGGGGCCCTCGTTCAAGAGACCCAGTACTTC
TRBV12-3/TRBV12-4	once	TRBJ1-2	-	CASSPGDTYGYTF	TGTGCCAGCAGTCCTGGGGACACCTATGGCTACACCTTC
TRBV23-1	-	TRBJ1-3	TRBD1	CASSQVEGTGGNTIYF	TGCGCCAGCAGTCAAGTCGAAGGGACAGGGGGGAACACCATATATTTT
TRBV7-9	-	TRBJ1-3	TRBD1	CASSLGDRGRAGNTIYF	TGTGCCAGCAGCTTAGGGGACAGGGGTCGGGCTGGAAACACCATATATTTT
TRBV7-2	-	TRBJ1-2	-	CASSATGFNYGYTF	TGTGCCAGCAGCGCTACAGGGTTCAACTATGGCTACACCTTC
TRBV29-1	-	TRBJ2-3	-	CSVGWGLDTQYF	TGCAGCGTTGGGTGGGGCCTAGATACGCAGTATTTT
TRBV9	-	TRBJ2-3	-	CASSARGRSADTQYF	TGTGCCAGCAGTGCTCGCGGGCGGTCGGCAGATACGCAGTATTTT
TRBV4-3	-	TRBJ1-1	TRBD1	CASSPYQGATEAFF	TGCGCCAGCAGCCCATACCAGGGGGCCACTGAAGCTTTCTTT
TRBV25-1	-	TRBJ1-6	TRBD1	CASSDWDRNSPLHF	TGTGCCAGCAGTGACTGGGACAGGAATTCACCCCTCCACTTT
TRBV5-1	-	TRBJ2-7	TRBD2	CASSLVAGATYEQYF	TGCGCCAGCAGCTTGGTAGCGGGGGCCACCTACGAGCAGTACTTC
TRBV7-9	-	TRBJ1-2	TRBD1	CASSRGTGVIFGGYTF	TGTGCCAGCAGCCGCGGGACAGGGGTAATCTTCGGGGGCTACACCTTC
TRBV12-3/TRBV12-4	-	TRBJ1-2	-	CASSYGNYGYTF	TGTGCCAGCAGCTACGGTAACTATGGCTACACCTTC
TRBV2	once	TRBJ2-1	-	CASSSVRVGNEQFF	TGTGCCAGCAGTTCGGTCCGGGTTGGGAATGAGCAGTTCTTC
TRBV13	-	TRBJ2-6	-	CASSLKEVWANVLTF	TGTGCCAGCAGCTTAAAAGAGGTTTGGGCCAACGTCCTGACTTTC
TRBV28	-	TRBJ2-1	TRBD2	CAYQRGGSNEQFF	TGTGCCTACCAGCGGGGGGGCAGCAATGAGCAGTTCTTC
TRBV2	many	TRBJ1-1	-	CASSLDSREAFF	TGTGCCAGCAGTCTGGACAGTCGTGAAGCTTTCTTT
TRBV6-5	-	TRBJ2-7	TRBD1	CASNFPGQGAREQYF	TGTGCCAGCAATTTTCCGGGACAGGGGGCAAGGGAGCAGTACTTC